The entry that follows covers one T cell receptor (beta chain) sequence. Its antigen is unknown. Lamina propria and intraepithelial lymphocytes were released by processing graft tissue. From germline, CDR1 is SGHRS and CDR2 YFSETQ. Trimming left V 4 bases short and J 3 bases short, with 29 bases between. The CDR3 has 19 residues. The data were obtained in a study of graft-versus-host responses after intestinal transplantation. Study as a whole: Recipients underwent multivisceral, liver-intestinal, or isolated intestinal transplants.

Profiling relied on immunoSEQ multiplex PCR, and the TCRdb table lists in-frame clones only, not all of them. The data show nearly 30,000 clones, with about three quarters seen just once and approximately 3% held by the top ten. Study results and limitations: The marrow of recipients harbored GvH clones, and ileum or blood showed some of them first.

The source was ileum tissue, collected 98 days after intestinal transplantation. This TCR was recovered from a human patient who received an intestinal transplant, so some T cells may come from the graft donor. V is TRBV5-1 and J is TRBJ2-7; D tentatively reads TRBD1 or TRBD2 (6 bases each). CDR3 region: CASSLAPGAAIPIFYEQYF. CDR3 nucleotides: TGCGCCAGCAGCCTTGCCCCGGGGGCAGCTATCCCTATATTCTACGAGCAGTACTTC.